One and the same sample provided the 30 T cell receptor beta chains below, sequenced in a study of molecular identifiers for immune sequencing clone quantification. TCRdb re-derived calls from the PCR reads in MiXCR, one entry per CDR3 protein. The sample has more than 250,000 distinct CDR3 sequences; around a fifth are singletons. Sequenced: naive CD8+ T cells from blood, with Jurkat cell RNA spiked in. Regarding subset: FACS-sorted CD8+CD4-CCR7+CD45RA+ naive T cells. The receptor set was obtained from a human donor in good health. Some libraries in this study had Jurkat cell RNA spiked in.

The sample holds many counts of this clonotype. V gene TRBV25-1 combines with J gene TRBJ2-7, with D tentatively TRBD1 (6 bases). CDR1 and CDR2 from the germline V gene are MGHDK and SYGVNS. This CDR3 contains 15 residues. V lost 1 base and J 7 bases, leaving 17 bases between the germline ends. The CDR3 nucleotides read TGTGCCAGCAGTGAATGGCCCCAGGGGTTAGGGGAGCAGTACTTC. This sequence encodes CASSEWPQGLGEQYF.

This clonotype came up many times. The J gene is TRBJ2-1, the V gene TRBV11-2, with 7 bases identical to TRBD1. Germline V gives CDR1 SGHAT, CDR2 FQNNGV. CDR3 length equals 12 residues. Losses at the gene ends were 4 bases for V and 9 bases for J; bases not matched to a gene: 3. The CDR3 protein is CASSSRTGEQFF. CDR3 DNA: TGTGCCAGCAGCTCGAGGACAGGTGAGCAGTTCTTC.

This clonotype showed up many times. V usage is TRBV7-8 and J usage is TRBJ1-4; D not certain. The CDR3 is made up of 15 amino acids. V shed 1 base and J shed 8 bases, with 14 bases lying between them. Germline V lookup: CDR1 SGHVS, CDR2 FQNEAQ. This chain's CDR3 is CASSLVSGFYEKLFF. For the CDR3, the DNA is TGTGCCAGCAGCTTAGTTTCCGGGTTCTACGAAAAACTGTTTTTT. Variable domain in full (rest from reference TRBV7-8 and TRBJ1-4): GAGVSQSPRYKVAKRGQDVALRCDPISGHVSLFWYQQALGQGPEFLTYFQNEAQLDKSGLPSDRFFAERPEGSVSTLKIQRTQQEDSAVYLCASSLVSGFYEKLFFGSGTQLSVL.

This clonotype appeared many times. V and J are TRBV21-1 and TRBJ2-7; TRBD1 is the table's D call and was not checked against the DNA. TRBV21-1 is given as a pseudogene. CDR3 length: 16 residues. This CDR3 reads CASPPSSSKDTYEQYF. The CDR3 DNA is TGTGCCAGCCCCCCGTCGAGCAGTAAAGATACCTACGAGCAGTACTTC.

This clonotype was found a few times. The gene calls are TRBV19 and TRBJ1-5; no definite D call. The germline gives CDR1 LNHDA, CDR2 SQIVND (reference sequence). The V end was cut by 3 bases, the J end by 0 bases, with 6 bases between. The CDR3 extends over 14 amino acids. The CDR3 protein is CASSIGVSNQPQHF. DNA of the CDR3: TGTGCCAGTAGTATTGGGGTTAGCAATCAGCCCCAGCATTTT. Looking up the rest from reference TRBV19 and TRBJ1-5 gives the full variable domain: DGGITQSPKYLFRKEGQNVTLSCEQNLNHDAMYWYRQDPGQGLRLIYYSQIVNDFQKGDIAEGYSVSREKKESFPLTVTSAQKNPTAFYLCASSIGVSNQPQHFGDGTRLSIL.

This clonotype occurred a few times. This chain links TRBV7-9 with TRBJ2-2; the match to TRBD2 covers 12 bases. The length of the CDR3 is 17 residues. V lost 2 bases to trimming and J lost 1 base; unmatched junction nucleotides: 2. Germline CDR1 is SEHNR and CDR2 is FQNEAQ (reference sequence). CDR3 sequence: CASSLRLAGENTGELFF. CDR3 sequence (DNA): TGTGCCAGCAGCTTAAGACTAGCGGGAGAGAACACCGGGGAGCTGTTTTTT.

This clonotype was picked up many times. The chain combines TRBV9 with TRBJ2-7; 7 bases agree with TRBD2. CDR1 is SGDLS, CDR2 YYNGEE, per germline. V lost 4 bases and J lost 4; bases outside the gene matches: 11. CDR3 size: 15 residues. The DNA of the CDR3 is TGTGCCAGCAGCCTACGGTGGGAGGGCCAGTACGAGCAGTACTTC. As protein: CASSLRWEGQYEQYF.

Worth noting for this clonotype: One end of the junction fails to match germline, which may point to a read error. J is TRBJ2-3 and V is TRBV6-5; 8 nucleotides match TRBD2. Germline V gene sequence: CDR1 MNHEY, CDR2 SVGAGI. The CDR3 spans 15 residues. CDR3 in DNA: TGTACCAGCAGTTACGGCGGGGGGCCCACAGATACGCAGTATTTT. It codes for CTSSYGGGPTDTQYF.

This clonotype was found many times. The rearrangement uses TRBV4-1 and TRBJ2-3; 8 bases are shared with TRBD1. The V gene end was trimmed by 1 base and the J gene end by 3 bases; junction bases not matched to a gene: 6. The length of the CDR3 is 16 residues. Germline V gene lookup returns CDR1 MGHRA and CDR2 YSYEKL. CDR3 sequence (DNA): TGCGCCAGCAGCCAAGGGACAGGGTTTGGGACAGATACGCAGTATTTT. It is translated as CASSQGTGFGTDTQYF.

This clonotype appeared many times. This chain connects TRBV2 to TRBJ1-5; a weak D match, TRBD1 (5 bases). There are 14 residues in the CDR3. Between the trimmed V and J ends, which lost 7 bases and 7 bases, there was a span of 17 bases. Germline CDR1 reads SNHLY; CDR2 reads FYNNEI. The CDR3 sequence is CASKVLGPGQPQHF. The CDR3 nucleotides are TGTGCCAGCAAAGTATTGGGGCCTGGGCAGCCCCAGCATTTT.

This clonotype has only one observation. Being one base from a much bigger clone, this may be a read error. The rearrangement joins TRBV19 to TRBJ2-5; 10 bases map to TRBD1. The length of the CDR3 is 17 residues. Germline V gene sequence: CDR1 LNHDA, CDR2 SQIVND (reference sequence). Trimming cost V 3 bases and J 7 bases; bases outside gene matches: 14. CDR3 sequence (DNA): TGTGCCAGTAGTATCGGACAGGGGGGCCGTTTTACCGGGACCCAGTACTTC. The encoded protein is CASSIGQGGRFTGTQYF.

This clonotype has ten or more counts. The V call is TRBV13, the J call TRBJ1-4, with D uncertain. The CDR3 covers 12 residues. Germline loops: CDR1 PRHDT, CDR2 FYEKMQ (reference sequence). V dropped 4 bases and J dropped 10 bases, with 10 bases sitting between them. The CDR3 here is CASSSGRGKLFF. The CDR3, as DNA: TGTGCCAGCAGCTCCGGTCGTGGAAAACTGTTTTTT.

The CDR3 here is CASTKKQNTEAFF. Here the CDR3 DNA reads TGTGCCAGCACCAAAAAACAGAACACTGAAGCTTTCTTT. J is TRBJ1-1 and V is TRBV21-1. TRBV21-1 is a recognized pseudogene. The CDR3 spans 13 residues.

As concerns this clonotype: This may stem from a read error, because a much larger clone lies one nucleotide away. The V gene is TRBV27, the J gene TRBJ2-7; 11 nucleotides agree with TRBD2. Looked up from germline, CDR1 is MNHEY and CDR2 is SMNVEV (reference sequence). Unmatched junction bases numbered 2, after V lost 6 bases and J lost 4 bases. This CDR3 comprises 13 residues. CDR3 nucleotides: TGTGCCAGCAGGGCTAGCGGGGGGTACGAGCAGTACTTC. This encodes CASRASGGYEQYF.

The table lists this clonotype with a few counts. V and J are TRBV27 and TRBJ2-7; 9 bases align to TRBD1. This CDR3 region has 14 residues. Germline V gene sequence: CDR1 MNHEY, CDR2 SMNVEV (reference sequence). J gave up 5 bases and V 6 bases, and 8 bases lay outside the gene matches. CDR3 sequence: CASREGQGFNEQYF. The CDR3 DNA sequence: TGTGCCAGCAGGGAGGGACAGGGATTTAACGAGCAGTACTTC.

This clonotype has a handful of counts. The chain combines TRBV2 with TRBJ2-1; 7 bases are a match to TRBD1. CDR1 and CDR2 from the germline V gene are SNHLY and FYNNEI. The CDR3 spans 12 residues. The V segment lost 11 bases and the J segment 4 bases; nucleotides outside the gene matches: 5. The CDR3 coding sequence is TGTGCCGGCCCGGGACAGTACAATGAGCAGTTCTTC. Encoded protein: CAGPGQYNEQFF.

On this clonotype itself: A much larger clone sits a single nucleotide away, making a read error possible. The chain is built from TRBV20-1 and TRBJ2-7; no definite D call. CDR3 size: 13 residues. Germline CDR1 reads DFQATT; CDR2 reads SNEGSKA (reference sequence). CDR3 loop: CSARVGSSYEHYF. The CDR3 coding sequence is TGCAGTGCTAGAGTGGGCAGTTCCTACGAGCATTACTTC.

The chain combines TRBV19 with TRBJ1-2; D remains unclear. The CDR3 has 16 residues. Germline values: CDR1 LNHDA, CDR2 SQIVND (reference sequence). Between the trimmed V and J ends, which lost 1 base and 3 bases, there was a span of 15 bases. CDR3 bases: TGTGCCAGTAGTATAGGTTTCGCAAGGATAGACTATGGCTACACCTTC. It encodes CASSIGFARIDYGYTF.

With respect to this clonotype: A much bigger clone sits one base away, suggesting this may be a read error. Given the absence of the conserved phenylalanine or tryptophan at the CDR3 end, a read error is likely. J is TRBJ2-1 and V is TRBV14, with 8 bases that match TRBD2. V shed 2 bases and J 9 bases; nucleotides not matched to a gene: 6. This CDR3 has 14 residues. The germline V gene has CDR1 SGHDN and CDR2 FVKESK. The CDR3 DNA reads TGTGCCAGCAGCCAACGGGGACTAGAAGCTGAGCAGTTCCTC. Its protein is CASSQRGLEAEQFL.

This clonotype was seen ten or more times. The chain combines TRBV4-3 with TRBJ2-7; D is ambiguous. Germline assignment: CDR1 LGHNA and CDR2 YSLEER. Trimming left V 1 base short and J 2 bases short, with 9 bases between. This CDR3 spans 14 amino acids. The CDR3 loop reads CASSQAPAAYEQYF. The CDR3 region has the DNA TGCGCCAGCAGCCAAGCTCCGGCCGCCTACGAGCAGTACTTC.

Ten or more counts support this clonotype. This chain joins TRBV4-1 and TRBJ2-5; D might be TRBD1 (5 bases). Germline CDR1 is MGHRA and CDR2 is YSYEKL. The CDR3 has 14 amino acids. Trimming left V 1 base short and J 1 base short, with 7 bases between. This CDR3 is CASSQVDSQETQYF. Written as DNA, the CDR3 is TGCGCCAGCAGCCAAGTCGACAGCCAAGAGACCCAGTACTTC.

At least ten counts were recorded for this clonotype. V usage is TRBV6-2 or TRBV6-3 and J usage is TRBJ1-5, with D uncertain. The CDR3 runs to 15 residues. Trimming shortened V by 2 bases and J by 1 base, and 9 bases separated the two germline ends. CDR1 is MNHEY and CDR2 is SVGEGT in the germline V gene. The CDR3: CASSYEGLSNQPQHF. In nucleotides, the CDR3 is TGTGCCAGCAGTTACGAGGGCCTGAGCAATCAGCCCCAGCATTTT.

This clonotype came up once. The V gene is TRBV13, the J gene TRBJ1-1, with 11 bases fitting TRBD1. The CDR3 loop spans 17 amino acids. Trimming removed 5 bases from V and 0 bases from J; junction bases left unmatched: 8. Per germline, CDR1 PRHDT and CDR2 FYEKMQ (reference sequence). The CDR3 DNA is TGTGCCAGCAGCCACGGGACAGGGGGAGGAATGAACACTGAAGCTTTCTTT. As protein: CASSHGTGGGMNTEAFF.

This clonotype has ten or more counts. The genes are TRBV20-1 and TRBJ1-6; 7 bases map to TRBD1. There are 15 residues in the CDR3. Trimming at V came to 4 bases and at J to 4 bases, leaving 7 bases not matched to a gene. From germline, CDR1 is DFQATT and CDR2 SNEGSKA (reference sequence). This CDR3 reads CSATDRDSYNSPLHF. In nucleotides, the CDR3 is TGCAGTGCTACCGACAGGGATTCTTATAATTCACCCCTCCACTTT.

A note on this clonotype: A read error may explain this, as a much larger clone is one base away. This chain connects TRBV5-3 to TRBJ1-6, with D perhaps matching TRBD1 (5 bases). TRBV5-3 is recorded as an ORF, its role being uncertain. The CDR3 spans 15 residues. The V and J ends lost 8 bases and 7 bases respectively, with 19 bases between them. This CDR3 reads CASGLGRGSNSPLHF. Written as DNA, the CDR3 is TGTGCCAGCGGCTTGGGAAGGGGATCAAATTCACCCCTCCACTTT.

This clonotype has only a few counts. J is TRBJ2-7 and V is TRBV20-1; tentatively, D is TRBD1 (5 bases). The germline CDR1 and CDR2 sequences are DFQATT and SNEGSKA (reference sequence). The CDR3 totals 15 residues. V gave up 0 bases and J gave up 2 bases, with 14 bases separating them. The CDR3 DNA follows: TGCAGTGCTAGAGATGAACAGGCGTTGACCTACGAGCAGTACTTC. Amino acid sequence: CSARDEQALTYEQYF.

This clonotype was seen many times. The chain carries TRBV12-3 or TRBV12-4 and TRBJ2-7, with D possibly TRBD2 on 5 matching bases. The CDR3 spans 13 residues. The V and J ends lost 3 bases and 4 bases respectively, with 10 bases between them. CDR3 DNA sequence: TGTGCCAGCAGTTTCGAGAGCGGTTACGAGCAGTACTTC. Protein product: CASSFESGYEQYF.

This clonotype was seen repeatedly, ten times or more. The rearrangement joins TRBV11-2 to TRBJ1-1; weak D call: TRBD1 (6 bases). CDR3 size: 14 residues. Germline CDR1 and CDR2: SGHAT and FQNNGV. Trimming cost V 4 bases and J 0 bases, with 9 bases left between them. The CDR3 protein is CASSSDRLNTEAFF. The CDR3 DNA reads as TGTGCCAGCAGCTCTGACAGGCTGAACACTGAAGCTTTCTTT.

This clonotype was observed many times. V usage is TRBV5-1 and J usage is TRBJ2-3; 11 bases match TRBD2. The CDR3 totals 16 residues. Germline V CDR1 and CDR2: SGHRS, YFSETQ. V lost 3 bases and J lost 2; bases outside the gene matches: 5. CDR3 loop: CASSSSSGGYTDTQYF. The CDR3, as DNA: TGCGCCAGCAGCTCCTCTAGCGGGGGGTACACAGATACGCAGTATTTT.

This clonotype was detected many times. The J gene is TRBJ2-1, the V gene TRBV4-3, with D unresolved. Looked up from germline, CDR1 is LGHNA and CDR2 is YSLEER. The CDR3 sequence is 15 residues long. Trimming left V 0 bases short and J 8 bases short, with 14 bases between. Here the CDR3 reads CASSQDAPRPDEQFF. The CDR3 DNA sequence: TGCGCCAGCAGCCAAGATGCCCCCCGACCCGATGAGCAGTTCTTC.